The sequence of this TCR beta chain was determined in a study of blood T cell repertoires in COVID-19. Study at large: There were acute and convalescent COVID-19 samples, and they came from the United States, Italy and Spain. Sample material is recorded as cDNA or gDNA derived from T cells, B-cell-depleted T cells, or PBMCs.

The CDR3 is 12 amino acids. The germline V gene has CDR1 LNHDA and CDR2 SQIVND (reference sequence). V was pared by 4 bases and J by 8 bases, with 9 bases between. Per the authors' pipeline: For nucleated cells, counts were estimated from reference gene primer amplification. Profiled with immunoSEQ multiplex PCR; TCRdb holds only in-frame clones, not every one. D and trimming come from the DNA, and the V and J calls and clone size come from that table. The data show some 270,000 clones, approximately 92% seen once. What was sequenced was peripheral blood. The chain joins TRBV19 to TRBJ2-1; D remains unclear. The TCR sequence derives from a woman in her 40s who had recovered from COVID-19. CDR3 amino acids: CASSRWSYEQFF. The DNA of the CDR3 is TGTGCCAGTAGTAGATGGAGTTATGAGCAGTTCTTC. The variable domain in full, with the rest retrieved from reference TRBV19 and TRBJ2-1, is DGGITQSPKYLFRKEGQNVTLSCEQNLNHDAMYWYRQDPGQGLRLIYYSQIVNDFQKGDIAEGYSVSREKKESFPLTVTSAQKNPTAFYLCASSRWSYEQFFGPGTRLTVL.